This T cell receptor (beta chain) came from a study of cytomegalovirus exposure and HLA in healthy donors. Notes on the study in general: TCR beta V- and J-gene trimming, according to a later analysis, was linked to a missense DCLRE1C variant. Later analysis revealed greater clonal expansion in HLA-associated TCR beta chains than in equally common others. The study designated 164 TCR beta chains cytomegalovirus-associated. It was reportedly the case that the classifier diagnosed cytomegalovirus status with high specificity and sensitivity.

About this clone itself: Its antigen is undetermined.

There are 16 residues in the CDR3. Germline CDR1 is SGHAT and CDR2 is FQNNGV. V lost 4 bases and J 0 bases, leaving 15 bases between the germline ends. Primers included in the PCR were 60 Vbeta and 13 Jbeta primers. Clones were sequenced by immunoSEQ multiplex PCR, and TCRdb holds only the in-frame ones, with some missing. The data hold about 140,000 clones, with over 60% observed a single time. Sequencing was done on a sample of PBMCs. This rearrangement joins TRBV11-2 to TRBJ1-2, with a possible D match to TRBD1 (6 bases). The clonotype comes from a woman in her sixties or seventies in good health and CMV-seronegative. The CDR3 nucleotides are TGTGCCAGCAGCTCCTTCAAACAGGGCACTAACTATGGCTACACCTTC. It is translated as CASSSFKQGTNYGYTF.